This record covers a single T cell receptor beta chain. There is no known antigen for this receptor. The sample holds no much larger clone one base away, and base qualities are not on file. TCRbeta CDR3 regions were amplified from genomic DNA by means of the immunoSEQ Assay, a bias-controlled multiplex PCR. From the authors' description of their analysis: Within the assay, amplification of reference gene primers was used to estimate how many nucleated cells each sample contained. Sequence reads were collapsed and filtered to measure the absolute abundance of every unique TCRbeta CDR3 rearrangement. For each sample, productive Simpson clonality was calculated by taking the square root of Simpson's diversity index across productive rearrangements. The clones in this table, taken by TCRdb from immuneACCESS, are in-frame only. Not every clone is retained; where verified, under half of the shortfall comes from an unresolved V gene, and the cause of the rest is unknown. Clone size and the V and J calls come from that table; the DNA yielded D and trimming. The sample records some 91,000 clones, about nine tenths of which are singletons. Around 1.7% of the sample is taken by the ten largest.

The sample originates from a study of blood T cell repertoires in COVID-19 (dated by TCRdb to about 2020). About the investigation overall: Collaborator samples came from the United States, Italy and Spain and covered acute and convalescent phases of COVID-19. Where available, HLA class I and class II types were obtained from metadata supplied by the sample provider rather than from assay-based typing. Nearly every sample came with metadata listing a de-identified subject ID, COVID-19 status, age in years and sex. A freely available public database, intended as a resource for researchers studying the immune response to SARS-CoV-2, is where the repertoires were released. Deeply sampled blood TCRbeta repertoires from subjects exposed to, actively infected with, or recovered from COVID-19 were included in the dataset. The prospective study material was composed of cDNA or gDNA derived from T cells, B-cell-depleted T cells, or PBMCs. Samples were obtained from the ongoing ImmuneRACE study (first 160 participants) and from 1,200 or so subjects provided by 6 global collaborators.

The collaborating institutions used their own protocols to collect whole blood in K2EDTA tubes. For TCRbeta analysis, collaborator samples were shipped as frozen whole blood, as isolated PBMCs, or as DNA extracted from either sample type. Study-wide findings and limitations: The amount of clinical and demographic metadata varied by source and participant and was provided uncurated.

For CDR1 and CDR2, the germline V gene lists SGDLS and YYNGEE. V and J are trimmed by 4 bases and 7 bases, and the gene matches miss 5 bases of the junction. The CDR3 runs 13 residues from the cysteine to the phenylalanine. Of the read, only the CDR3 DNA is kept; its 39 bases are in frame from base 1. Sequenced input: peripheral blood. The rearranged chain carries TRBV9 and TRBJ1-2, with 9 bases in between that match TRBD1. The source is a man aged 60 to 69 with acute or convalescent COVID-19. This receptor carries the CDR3 CASSLQGAFGYTF. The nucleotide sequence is TGTGCCAGCAGCCTACAGGGGGCGTTTGGCTACACCTTC.